The 4 T cell receptor beta chains presented below share a single source sample, sequenced in a study of identical twins. TCRdb recomputed calls from the 5' RACE reads with MiXCR, one row per CDR3 protein. Here the sample spans some 630,000 distinct CDR3 sequences, roughly 7.1% being singletons. A further study also used this sample, focusing on yellow fever vaccine responses in identical twins.

Sequenced input: PBMCs. These receptors all come from a woman between 18 and 29 years old in good health.

This clonotype turned up a few times. The rearrangement links TRBV24-1 to TRBJ2-2; TRBD2 agrees at 7 bases. The CDR3 runs 14 residues. Germline V CDR1 and CDR2: KGHDR, SFDVKD. The V segment lost 5 bases and the J segment 6 bases; nucleotides outside the gene matches: 5. CDR3 protein: CATSGRTRAGELFF. The CDR3 DNA is TGTGCCACCAGTGGCAGGACTAGGGCCGGGGAGCTGTTTTTT.

This clonotype appeared a few times. The rearrangement joins TRBV29-1 to TRBJ2-1; 13 nucleotides agree with TRBD2. The CDR3 has 16 residues. V was pared by 2 bases and J by 9 bases, with 10 bases of the junction left unmatched. Germline assignment: CDR1 SQVTM and CDR2 ANQGSEA. CDR3: CSVESGTSGIGGEQFF. CDR3 sequence (DNA): TGCAGCGTTGAATCCGGGACTAGCGGGATTGGTGGTGAGCAGTTCTTC.

This clonotype has more than one count but fewer than ten. The V gene is TRBV20-1, the J gene TRBJ2-5; TRBD2 agrees at 8 bases. Looked up from germline, CDR1 is DFQATT and CDR2 is SNEGSKA (reference sequence). V shed 8 bases, J shed 1 base, and the junction held 12 bases outside the gene matches. The CDR3 runs 15 residues. Written as DNA, the CDR3 is TGCAGTCTCCTCCCCGTGGCGGGGGGCCAAGAGACCCAGTACTTC. Translation gives CSLLPVAGGQETQYF.

The V gene is TRBV10-3, the J gene TRBJ1-6; D uncertain. Trimming cost V 2 bases and J 10 bases, with 9 bases left between them. The CDR3 has 13 residues. The germline V gene encodes CDR1 ENHRY and CDR2 SYGVKD. CDR3 region: CAISEKTGSPLHF. The CDR3 region has the DNA TGTGCCATCAGTGAGAAGACCGGGTCACCCCTCCACTTT.